This TCR beta chain was obtained from a study of metastatic and nonmetastatic thyroid tumors. For the study at large: From malignant and benign thyroid patients, repertoires in blood and in tumor or nodule tissue were compared.

Original methodology: Clinicopathological groups supplied CDR3 differences that were used to build a distant-metastasis classifier for papillary thyroid cancer. TCRdb re-called the PCR reads through MiXCR. The V and J calls were not made by the authors but by TCRdb's processing. The data show 15,000 to 20,000 clones, around 28% seen once. Whole-study findings and limits: Malignant thyroid tumors reportedly had TCR beta diversity that was significantly higher than in benign nodules, in blood and tumor.

As to this clone: The target antigen is unknown.

Treatment of any kind had been given to no patient before thyroid surgery. Sequencing input: tumor tissue. The source of this sequence is a female donor with papillary thyroid cancer or a benign thyroid nodule (not recorded which). Some clones in this sample may be carry-over from other donors' samples.

The CDR3 spells CASSSLTSSGREETQYF. DNA of the CDR3: TGCGCCAGCAGCTCCCTGACTTCTAGCGGGAGAGAAGAGACCCAGTACTTC. The chain carries TRBV5-1 and TRBJ2-5; 10 nucleotides match TRBD2. Germline V gene sequence: CDR1 SGHRS, CDR2 YFSETQ. J was trimmed by 3 bases and V by 3 bases; bases with no gene match: 11. CDR3 length equals 17 residues.